The T cell receptor (beta chain) described here comes from a study of T cell changes during pregnancy in multiple sclerosis. The J segment lost 2 bases and the V segment lost 5 bases, leaving 12 bases of the junction unmatched. Germline V gene lookup returns CDR1 SGHVS and CDR2 FNYEAQ. The CDR3 runs 19 residues. Profiling relied on immunoSEQ multiplex PCR, and the TCRdb table lists in-frame clones only, not all of them. The sample contains nearly 110,000 clones, about nine tenths of which appear only once. The origin of this receptor is a female donor with multiple sclerosis, enrolled in a pregnancy study. The chain is built from TRBV7-6 and TRBJ2-1; 13 positions agree with TRBD2. The sample consisted of peripheral blood, taken after pregnancy. The chain's CDR3 is CASSPITSGGGGAYNEQFF. CDR3 bases: TGTGCCAGCAGCCCGATTACTAGCGGGGGGGGTGGGGCCTACAATGAGCAGTTCTTC.